The rows below give T cell receptor beta chains drawn from one sample of a study of cytomegalovirus exposure and HLA in healthy donors. Repertoires were generated with immunoSEQ multiplex PCR, while TCRdb's copy carries only in-frame clones and drops some. The sample lists about 73,000 clones, approximately 95% occurring once. The sequenced sample was PBMCs. These receptors all come from a man in his late teens or twenties in good health and CMV-seronegative. Both conserved end residues are part of each CDR3. The D gene is left open where the match is weak. Clone size is given for some rows only: seen once, a few or many times, or a class if the clone is expanded.

size	V	J	D	CDR3	DNA
NA	TRBV27	TRBJ2-7	NA	CASSPTGYEQYF	TGTGCCAGCAGTCCCACAGGTTACGAGCAGTACTTC
NA	TRBV11-3	TRBJ2-1	TRBD1	CASSLGTGGTFNEQFF	TGTGCCAGCAGCTTAGGGACAGGGGGAACTTTTAATGAGCAGTTCTTC
NA	TRBV10-2	TRBJ2-1	NA	CASNDRTRNGNEQFF	TGCGCCAGCAACGACAGGACCCGTAACGGAAATGAGCAGTTCTTC
NA	TRBV10-3	TRBJ1-1	NA	CAIGQQTNTEAFF	TGTGCCATCGGGCAGCAGACGAACACTGAAGCTTTCTTT
few	TRBV7-9	TRBJ2-5	TRBD1	CASSEGTGGRETQYF	TGTGCCAGCAGCGAAGGGACAGGGGGGCGGGAGACCCAGTACTTC
NA	TRBV5-1	TRBJ2-3	NA	CASSLGGTTSTDTQYF	TGCGCCAGCAGCTTGGGGGGGACAACCAGCACAGATACGCAGTATTTT
NA	TRBV4-1	TRBJ1-1	NA	CASSQAQGEAFF	TGCGCCAGCAGCCAAGCACAGGGAGAAGCTTTCTTT
NA	TRBV25-1	TRBJ2-1	TRBD1	CASSRFGQGPRDEQFF	TGTGCCAGCAGCCGATTTGGACAGGGCCCTCGGGATGAGCAGTTCTTC
NA	TRBV5-4	TRBJ2-2	TRBD2	CASSLRTSGGAGGELFF	TGTGCCAGCAGCTTGCGGACTAGCGGGGGGGCTGGCGGGGAGCTGTTTTTT
NA	TRBV2	TRBJ2-2	NA	CASSEASGRSTGELFF	TGTGCCAGCAGTGAAGCGTCAGGGCGGTCGACCGGGGAGCTGTTTTTT
NA	TRBV2	TRBJ1-1	NA	CASSDDRYTEAFF	TGTGCCAGCAGTGATGATCGGTACACTGAAGCTTTCTTT
NA	TRBV9	TRBJ1-1	TRBD1	CASSPHGQGAAEAFF	TGTGCCAGCAGCCCCCATGGACAGGGAGCGGCTGAAGCTTTCTTT
NA	TRBV7-2	TRBJ2-2	TRBD2	CASSFVGGVSGELFF	TGTGCCAGCAGCTTCGTGGGAGGGGTATCCGGGGAGCTGTTTTTT
NA	TRBV2	TRBJ1-1	NA	CASRAGGATEAFF	TGTGCCAGCAGGGCGGGGGGCGCGACTGAAGCTTTCTTT
NA	TRBV5-1	TRBJ1-2	TRBD1	CASSSRQGGYGYTF	TGCGCCAGCAGCTCCAGACAGGGAGGCTATGGCTACACCTTC
NA	TRBV5-8	TRBJ2-7	TRBD2	CASSSLAGITSYEQYF	TGTGCCAGCAGTTCGCTAGCGGGGATTACGTCCTACGAGCAGTACTTC
NA	TRBV2	TRBJ1-2	NA	CASPEQGFYGYTF	TGTGCCAGCCCTGAACAGGGATTTTATGGCTACACCTTC
NA	TRBV6-1	TRBJ1-2	NA	CASSEGLGHYGYTF	TGTGCCAGCAGTGAAGGTCTAGGTCACTATGGCTACACCTTC
few	TRBV9	TRBJ2-7	TRBD1	CASSVGDSYSYEQYF	TGTGCCAGCAGCGTAGGGGACAGCTACTCCTACGAGCAGTACTTC
NA	TRBV19	TRBJ1-1	TRBD1	CASSMDRVNTEAFF	TGTGCCAGTAGTATGGACAGGGTGAACACTGAAGCTTTCTTT
NA	TRBV2	TRBJ1-1	NA	CASSEFGEKNTEAFF	TGTGCCAGCAGTGAATTCGGGGAAAAGAACACTGAAGCTTTCTTT
NA	TRBV5-5	TRBJ1-1	NA	CASSHLPGQVNTEAFF	TGTGCCAGCAGCCACCTTCCGGGACAAGTGAACACTGAAGCTTTCTTT
NA	TRBV20-1	TRBJ1-1	NA	CSARGPTEAFF	TGCAGTGCTAGAGGGCCCACTGAAGCTTTCTTT
NA	TRBV6-1	TRBJ1-2	NA	CASSEAAGAGDGYTF	TGTGCCAGCAGTGAAGCAGCAGGGGCCGGCGATGGCTACACCTTC
NA	TRBV19	TRBJ2-7	TRBD2	CASSISGGAAEQYF	TGTGCCAGTAGTATAAGCGGGGGGGCAGCCGAGCAGTACTTC
NA	TRBV4-1	TRBJ1-2	NA	CASSPFLRGANYGYTF	TGCGCCAGCAGCCCTTTCCTGCGGGGCGCTAACTATGGCTACACCTTC
NA	TRBV15	TRBJ2-7	TRBD1	CATSRDLGTGLTLGEQYF	TGTGCCACCAGCAGAGATCTGGGGACAGGGTTAACCTTGGGCGAGCAGTACTTC
NA	TRBV9	TRBJ1-1	NA	CASSPGPYGTEAFF	TGTGCCAGCAGCCCTGGTCCCTATGGCACTGAAGCTTTCTTT
NA	TRBV13	TRBJ2-7	TRBD2	CASTAASGAYEQYF	TGTGCCAGCACAGCAGCTAGCGGGGCCTACGAGCAGTACTTC
NA	TRBV1	TRBJ2-2	NA	CTSSQGGRGGTGELFF	TGCACCAGCAGCCAAGGAGGGCGGGGGGGCACCGGGGAGCTGTTTTTT
NA	TRBV7-6	TRBJ2-2	NA	CASSLASFGGSGELFF	TGTGCCAGCAGCTTAGCTTCTTTCGGGGGTTCCGGGGAGCTGTTTTTT
NA	TRBV9	TRBJ2-5	TRBD1	CASSAPGQGFSETQYF	TGTGCCAGCAGCGCCCCGGGACAGGGGTTTTCAGAGACCCAGTACTTC
once	TRBV9	TRBJ2-2	TRBD1	CASSVATGTGNTGELFF	TGTGCCAGCAGCGTAGCTACTGGGACAGGAAACACCGGGGAGCTGTTTTTT
NA	TRBV30	TRBJ2-4	NA	CAGRAGFGNIQYF	TGTGCAGGGCGAGCAGGGTTCGGAAACATTCAGTACTTC
NA	TRBV9	TRBJ2-7	TRBD2	CASSAPEKVAGGPGGYYEQYF	TGTGCCAGCAGCGCCCCCGAGAAGGTAGCGGGGGGTCCCGGGGGCTACTACGAGCAGTACTTC
NA	TRBV7-2	TRBJ1-2	NA	CASAGTNYGYTF	TGTGCCAGCGCAGGGACTAACTATGGCTACACCTTC
NA	TRBV9	TRBJ1-3	NA	CASSSSEGWRGNTIYF	TGTGCCAGCAGCTCATCCGAGGGCTGGCGGGGAAACACCATATATTTT
NA	TRBV21-1	TRBJ2-3	NA	CASVLEVRIDTQYF	TGTGCCAGCGTGTTAGAGGTTCGAATAGATACGCAGTATTTT
NA	TRBV4-3	TRBJ1-2	NA	CASSQVTGYGYTF	TGCGCCAGCAGCCAAGTGACGGGTTATGGCTACACCTTC
NA	TRBV28	TRBJ1-2	TRBD1	CASLGQGVSGDYGYTF	TGTGCCAGCCTGGGACAGGGGGTTTCTGGAGACTATGGCTACACCTTC
NA	TRBV4-1	TRBJ2-2	TRBD1	CASSQIPGQGEAGELFF	TGCGCCAGCAGCCAAATTCCTGGACAGGGAGAGGCCGGGGAGCTGTTTTTT
NA	TRBV7-6	TRBJ1-3	NA	CASSLGSKSSGNTIYF	TGTGCCAGCAGCTTGGGGAGTAAGAGCTCTGGAAACACCATATATTTT
NA	TRBV5-1	TRBJ2-2	TRBD2	CASSLRLAGQVGGELFF	TGCGCCAGCAGCTTACGACTAGCGGGGCAAGTAGGCGGGGAGCTGTTTTTT
once	TRBV6-6	TRBJ2-7	TRBD2	CASRQLAGGTYEQYF	TGTGCCAGCAGGCAGCTAGCGGGGGGTACCTACGAGCAGTACTTC
NA	TRBV27	TRBJ2-3	NA	CASSLSAGASTDTQYF	TGTGCCAGCAGTTTAAGTGCGGGGGCCAGCACAGATACGCAGTATTTT
NA	TRBV5-1	TRBJ1-2	TRBD1	CASSLGAGQGYGYTF	TGCGCCAGCAGCTTGGGAGCGGGACAGGGTTATGGCTACACCTTC
once	TRBV18	TRBJ1-3	NA	CASSPRRGKAGNTIYF	TGTGCCAGCTCACCGCGCAGGGGCAAAGCTGGAAACACCATATATTTT
few	TRBV6-5	TRBJ1-2	TRBD1	CASSPGTVFYGYTF	TGTGCCAGCAGCCCTGGGACAGTGTTCTATGGCTACACCTTC
NA	TRBV7-2	TRBJ2-1	NA	CASSLSWGPYNEQFF	TGTGCCAGCAGCTTGTCCTGGGGGCCCTACAATGAGCAGTTCTTC
NA	TRBV11-2	TRBJ2-1	TRBD2	CASSPLSGGHNEQFF	TGTGCCAGCAGCCCACTGTCGGGGGGACACAATGAGCAGTTCTTC
few	TRBV5-1	TRBJ1-2	NA	CASSLETGLYGYTF	TGCGCCAGCAGCTTGGAGACAGGACTCTATGGCTACACCTTC
NA	TRBV11-2	TRBJ1-6	TRBD1	CASSATRQGANSPLHF	TGTGCCAGCAGCGCCACTAGACAGGGGGCAAATTCACCCCTCCACTTT
NA	TRBV6-1	TRBJ2-7	TRBD2	CASELLAGGRSEQYF	TGTGCCAGCGAACTACTAGCGGGGGGCCGTAGCGAGCAGTACTTC
NA	TRBV7-9	TRBJ2-2	NA	CASRWGQGHTGELFF	TGTGCCAGCAGGTGGGGGCAAGGGCACACCGGGGAGCTGTTTTTT
NA	TRBV27	TRBJ1-5	NA	CASSTVRGQTNQPQHF	TGTGCCAGCAGTACCGTTCGAGGGCAGACTAATCAGCCCCAGCATTTT